Listed here are 26 T cell receptor beta chains from one sample, sequenced in a study of STAT3 mutations in large granular lymphocyte leukemia. These receptors' antigens are unknown. Method: immunoSEQ multiplex PCR; TCRdb's copy keeps in-frame clones and lacks some. The sample holds about 9,200 clones, approximately 50% seen once. Whole-study findings and limits: In T-cell large granular lymphocyte leukemia, about half of patients showed multiple immunodominant subclonotypes.

Sequencing used peripheral blood mononuclear cells. These TCRs come from a boy between 10 and 17 years old with T-cell large granular lymphocyte leukemia. Some clones in this sample may be carry-over from other donors' samples.

Concerning this clone itself: Compared with germline, one end of the junction differs, possibly owing to a read error. The chain combines TRBV18 with TRBJ1-2; no clear D gene. The CDR3 is 13 residues long. Germline V gene data show CDR1 as KGHSH and CDR2 as LQKENI. In nucleotides, the CDR3 is TGTGCCAGCTCACCAGAAACAATTTTTATAGGGTCCTTC. It yields the protein CASSPETIFIGSF.

The sample holds one count of this clone. The rearrangement uses TRBV29-1 and TRBJ1-2; TRBD1 might be the D (6 bases). Trimming took 7 bases from V and 6 from J, leaving 9 bases between them. The CDR3 contains 10 residues. Germline V lookup: CDR1 SQVTM, CDR2 ANQGSEA. This CDR3 reads CSAGVDGYTF. In DNA form, the CDR3 reads TGCAGCGCAGGGGTGGATGGCTACACCTTC.

J is TRBJ1-4 and V is TRBV9, with D maybe TRBD1 (5 bases). Germline assignment: CDR1 SGDLS and CDR2 YYNGEE. The CDR3 spans 14 residues. Trimming left V 4 bases short and J 8 bases short, with 15 bases between. CDR3 sequence: CASSPRTSGEKLFF. The CDR3 region has the DNA TGTGCCAGCAGCCCGCGGACAAGTGGGGAAAAACTGTTTTTT.

The chain is built from TRBV5-4 and TRBJ2-6; 8 bases map to TRBD1. Unmatched junction bases numbered 7, after V lost 4 bases and J lost 1 base. Germline assignment: CDR1 SGHNT and CDR2 YYREEE (reference sequence). CDR3 length: 17 residues. The CDR3 loop is CASSVTGGRSGANVLTF. CDR3 DNA: TGTGCCAGCAGCGTTACAGGGGGTAGGTCTGGGGCCAACGTCCTGACTTTC.

CDR3 residues: CASTVSLRRPDTQYF. Written as DNA, the CDR3 is TGTGCCAGTACTGTGTCGCTCCGTCGTCCAGATACGCAGTATTTT. This sequence joins TRBV19 and TRBJ2-3; D not resolved. Trimming took 7 bases from V and 4 from J, leaving 18 bases between them. The CDR3 sequence is 15 residues long. Germline values: CDR1 LNHDA, CDR2 SQIVND (reference sequence).

The rearrangement links TRBV5-6 to TRBJ2-7; no definite D call. In germline, CDR1 is SGHDT, CDR2 YYEEEE. The CDR3 is made up of 14 amino acids. Deletions cut 6 bases from V and 6 bases from J, with 19 bases between. The CDR3 DNA reads TGTGCCAGCACCCTTTTACACGTTCCGGGCGAGCAGTACTTC. Protein sequence: CASTLLHVPGEQYF.

This clone appeared a few times. The chain couples TRBV7-2 to TRBJ1-6; TRBD1 matches at 10 bases. Germline V gene sequence: CDR1 SGHTA, CDR2 FQGNSA. The junction had 2 bases not matched to a gene; V was cut back by 2 bases and J by 10 bases. The CDR3 runs 14 residues. CDR3: CASSLLTGGSPLHF. The CDR3 DNA reads as TGTGCCAGCAGCTTACTGACAGGGGGCTCACCCCTCCACTTT.

The chain combines TRBV25-1 with TRBJ2-3, with D uncertain. Trimming stripped 4 bases from V and 7 bases from J, with 12 bases between. Germline CDR1 and CDR2: MGHDK and SYGVNS. The CDR3 is 13 amino acids. The CDR3 DNA reads as TGTGCCAGCAGTGTTGGGCCCGCACATACGCAGTATTTT. The encoded protein is CASSVGPAHTQYF.

The chain carries TRBV10-3 and TRBJ1-1; D is possibly TRBD1 (6 bases). The CDR3 is made up of 12 amino acids. Deletions cut 6 bases from V and 1 base from J, with 6 bases between. CDR1 and CDR2 from the germline V gene are ENHRY and SYGVKD. CDR3 sequence reads: CAIRDRNTEAFF. Here the CDR3 DNA reads TGTGCCATCAGGGACAGGAACACTGAAGCTTTCTTT.

The rearrangement links TRBV30 to TRBJ2-7; possibly TRBD1 or TRBD2 for D (5 bases each). Trimming took 8 bases from V and 0 from J, leaving 17 bases between them. This CDR3 is built from 14 residues. The germline V gene encodes CDR1 GTSNPN and CDR2 SVGIG (reference sequence). The CDR3 protein is CAAVPRDRSYEQYF. Here the CDR3 DNA reads TGTGCCGCCGTTCCCCGGGACCGCTCCTACGAGCAGTACTTC.

This clone was recorded only once. The chain recombines TRBV9 with TRBJ2-6; perhaps TRBD1 as D (6 bases). V shed 3 bases and J shed 12 bases, with 7 bases lying between them. Germline V lookup: CDR1 SGDLS, CDR2 YYNGEE. CDR3 length: 11 residues. This CDR3 is CASSADSVLTF. The CDR3 coding sequence is TGTGCCAGCAGCGCGGACAGCGTCCTGACTTTC.

The genes are TRBV5-1 and TRBJ2-3; TRBD2 aligns across 10 bases. Germline V gene lookup returns CDR1 SGHRS and CDR2 YFSETQ. The CDR3 covers 16 residues. J was trimmed by 1 base and V by 9 bases; bases with no gene match: 11. CDR3 coding DNA: TGCGCCAAGTTAGCGGGAGGTCCGAAGGGCACAGATACGCAGTATTTT. Translated: CAKLAGGPKGTDTQYF.

The J gene is TRBJ2-1, the V gene TRBV6-9, with no clear D. The V end lost 7 bases, the J end lost 0 bases, and 22 bases lay between the germline ends. Germline values: CDR1 MNHGY, CDR2 SVAAGI. The CDR3 spans 18 residues. The CDR3 spells CASTPPPQPQSSYNEQFF. The CDR3 nucleotides are TGTGCCAGCACCCCACCCCCCCAGCCCCAAAGCTCCTACAATGAGCAGTTCTTC.

This clone was found a few times. The J gene is TRBJ2-7, the V gene TRBV13; TRBD1 is a possible D gene (6 bases). Germline assignment: CDR1 PRHDT and CDR2 FYEKMQ (reference sequence). The CDR3 consists of 15 residues. V was cut by 3 bases and J by 5 bases, with 17 bases left in between. The CDR3 spells CASSLGQGPAHEQYF. CDR3 DNA: TGTGCCAGCAGCTTGGGTCAGGGGCCAGCACACGAGCAGTACTTC.

The table lists this clone with a few counts. J is TRBJ2-5 and V is TRBV5-6; D call uncertain. The CDR3 sequence is 14 residues long. Trimming took 1 base from V and 1 from J, leaving 8 bases between them. Germline-derived CDR1 and CDR2 are SGHDT and YYEEEE. CDR3 in amino acids: CASSLSTPQETQYF. The CDR3 DNA sequence: TGTGCCAGCAGCTTGTCTACGCCCCAAGAGACCCAGTACTTC.

This chain connects TRBV9 to TRBJ1-4, with D possibly matching TRBD1 (5 bases). The germline CDR1 and CDR2 sequences are SGDLS and YYNGEE. The CDR3 runs 12 residues. The V gene lost 6 bases and the J gene lost 8 bases, with 11 bases spanning the gap. This CDR3 reads CASNGTGEKLFF. CDR3 DNA: TGTGCCAGCAACGGGACGGGCGAAAAACTGTTTTTT.

This clone was counted between two and nine times. The gene calls are TRBV7-9 and TRBJ2-7; the match to TRBD1 covers 8 bases. Trimming cost V 5 bases and J 3 bases; bases outside gene matches: 3. The CDR3 runs 13 residues. From germline, CDR1 is SEHNR and CDR2 FQNEAQ (reference sequence). CDR3 region: CASSRGQDYEQYF. The CDR3 nucleotides read TGTGCCAGCAGCCGGGGACAGGACTACGAGCAGTACTTC.

The chain couples TRBV4-1 to TRBJ2-3, with TRBD1 matching 7 bases. This CDR3 contains 17 residues. The germline gives CDR1 MGHRA, CDR2 YSYEKL. V lost 1 base, J lost 1 base, and 8 bases stayed unmatched. In nucleotides, the CDR3 is TGCGCCAGCAGCCAAGTTGGGCAGGGGGTCGGCACAGATACGCAGTATTTT. Translation: CASSQVGQGVGTDTQYF.

This clone has only one observation. The chain uses TRBV28 and TRBJ2-7; D is uncertain. V was trimmed by 5 bases and J by 5 bases, leaving 7 bases between them. The CDR3 totals 11 residues. The germline V gene encodes CDR1 MDHEN and CDR2 SYDVKM. The CDR3 DNA follows: TGTGCCAGCAGTCTCCGAGACGAGCAGTACTTC. Translating gives CASSLRDEQYF. Together with reference TRBV28 and TRBJ2-7, the CDR3 gives the full variable domain: DVKVTQSSRYLVKRTGEKVFLECVQDMDHENMFWYRQDPGLGLRLIYFSYDVKMKEKGDIPEGYSVSREKKERFSLILESASTNQTSMYLCASSLRDEQYFGPGTRLTVT.

The chain couples TRBV27 to TRBJ1-6; D remains unclear. The germline V and J ends were trimmed by 3 bases and 0 bases, with 9 bases remaining between them. The CDR3 spans 16 residues. Germline CDR1 reads MNHEY; CDR2 reads SMNVEV (reference sequence). DNA for the CDR3: TGTGCCAGCAGTTTCCGGGGTCGCTCCTATAATTCACCCCTCCACTTT. Amino acid sequence: CASSFRGRSYNSPLHF.

This clone was found a few times. As DNA, the CDR3 is TGTGCCAGCAGCTTGGACAGCGAGCAGTACTTC. Translating gives CASSLDSEQYF. V usage is TRBV5-4 and J usage is TRBJ2-7, with no clear D. CDR3 length equals 11 residues. Germline V gene sequence: CDR1 SGHNT, CDR2 YYREEE (reference sequence). With 0 bases removed from V and 6 bases from J, the gap between germline ends came to 4 bases.

This chain joins TRBV7-9 and TRBJ2-5; no definite D call. Trimming cost V 5 bases and J 5 bases, with 12 bases left between them. The germline V gene has CDR1 SEHNR and CDR2 FQNEAQ (reference sequence). This CDR3 has 13 amino acids. Here the CDR3 reads CASSNKVRETQYF. CDR3 DNA: TGTGCCAGCAGCAACAAAGTACGGGAGACCCAGTACTTC.

This chain uses TRBV13 with TRBJ1-2; maybe TRBD1 (6 bases). Germline values: CDR1 PRHDT, CDR2 FYEKMQ (reference sequence). V lost 4 bases and J lost 8, with 14 bases in between. CDR3 length: 13 amino acids. CDR3 amino acids: CASSSRGGQGYTF. Written as DNA, the CDR3 is TGTGCCAGCAGCTCCCGTGGGGGGCAAGGCTACACCTTC.

V gene TRBV5-1 combines with J gene TRBJ1-6; a weak D match, TRBD1 (5 bases). The CDR3 loop spans 15 amino acids. V lost 3 bases and J lost 7, with 14 bases in between. Germline assignment: CDR1 SGHRS and CDR2 YFSETQ. CDR3 in DNA: TGCGCCAGCAGCTCTATTTGGGGCGCCAATTCACCCCTCCACTTT. Its translation: CASSSIWGANSPLHF.

The chain is built from TRBV6-6 and TRBJ1-5, with D possibly matching TRBD1 (6 bases). Trimming stripped 5 bases from V and 6 bases from J, with 17 bases between. The length of the CDR3 is 15 residues. CDR1 and CDR2 from the germline V gene are MNHNY and SVGAGI (reference sequence). CDR3 DNA: TGTGCCAGCAGTGGGGAGGGGGGGGCTTTTCAGCCCCAGCATTTT. Its translation is CASSGEGGAFQPQHF.

This clone was found a few times. J is TRBJ2-5 and V is TRBV5-4, with D tentatively TRBD1 (6 bases). The CDR3 is made up of 14 amino acids. CDR1 is SGHNT and CDR2 is YYREEE in the germline V gene (reference sequence). Trimming stripped 2 bases from V and 2 bases from J, with 10 bases between. The CDR3 bases are TGTGCCAGCAGCTTTCCTCAGGGGCAAGAGACCCAGTACTTC. It is translated as CASSFPQGQETQYF.